The clone carrying this T cell receptor beta chain appeared once. This entry comes from a study of blood T cell repertoires in COVID-19. V was clipped by 4 bases and J by 0 bases, with 12 bases between them. The CDR3 contains 15 residues. Original processing methods: Researchers report that nucleated cell counts were estimated from reference gene primer amplification. Some clones are missing from TCRdb's copy, which holds only in-frame ones; the method was immunoSEQ multiplex PCR. The V and J calls and clone size are taken from that table; D and trimming were inferred from the DNA. The data contain about 210,000 clones, approximately 84% of them singletons.

This chain joins TRBV23-1 and TRBJ1-1; D remains unclear. TRBV23-1 is an open reading frame, and its role is uncertain. The source is a woman aged 45-65 years with active or convalescent COVID-19. Specimen: peripheral blood. In DNA form, the CDR3 reads TGCGCCAGCAGTCTCGACACCCCGATGAACACTGAAGCTTTCTTT. It codes for CASSLDTPMNTEAFF.